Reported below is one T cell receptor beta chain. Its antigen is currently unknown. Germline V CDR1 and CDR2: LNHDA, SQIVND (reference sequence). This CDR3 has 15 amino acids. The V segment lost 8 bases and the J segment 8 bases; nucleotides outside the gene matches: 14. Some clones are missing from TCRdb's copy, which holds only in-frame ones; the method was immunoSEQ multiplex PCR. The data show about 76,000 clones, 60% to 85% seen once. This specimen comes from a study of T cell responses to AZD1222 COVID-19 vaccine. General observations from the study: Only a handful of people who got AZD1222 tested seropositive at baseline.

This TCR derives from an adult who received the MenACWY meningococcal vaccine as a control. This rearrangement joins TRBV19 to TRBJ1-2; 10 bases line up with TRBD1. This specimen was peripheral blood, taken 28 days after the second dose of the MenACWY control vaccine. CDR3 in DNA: TGTGCCAGTTCCAGACCGGGACAGGGGCCCTGGGGCTACACCTTC. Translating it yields CASSRPGQGPWGYTF.